Listed below are T cell receptor beta chains from one sample, sequenced in a study of human T cells and chemical hapten exposure. One entry per CDR3 protein, called by TCRdb with MiXCR from the RACE reads. The sample yields 45,000 to 65,000 distinct CDR3 sequences, 9.9% seen once. This material consisted of whole blood, taken in connection with sensitization to the hapten diphenylcyclopropenone (DPC). All receptors derive from a middle-aged man with alopecia areata. Some clones in this sample may be carry-over from other donors' samples. Each CDR3 is given without its conserved first and last residue.

j_gene: TRBJ2-5
v_gene: TRBV4-2
len: 13
CDR3aa: ASSQFRDVQETQY

j_gene: TRBJ2-1
v_gene: TRBV6-5
len: 18
CDR3aa: ASSYKFGLAGTSSYNEQF

j_gene: TRBJ2-2
v_gene: TRBV2
len: 13
CDR3aa: ASTGDRTNTGELF

j_gene: TRBJ2-1
v_gene: TRBV12-3/TRBV12-4
len: 14
CDR3aa: ASSPSGAAYYNEQF

j_gene: TRBJ2-7
v_gene: TRBV20-1
len: 12
CDR3aa: SASPSGNTYEQY

j_gene: TRBJ2-1
v_gene: TRBV9
len: 11
CDR3aa: ASSGGRASEQF

j_gene: TRBJ2-6
v_gene: TRBV11-2
len: 14
CDR3aa: ASSLGWETGANVLT

j_gene: TRBJ2-1
v_gene: TRBV6-2/TRBV6-3
len: 10
CDR3aa: ASSYQEFEQF

j_gene: TRBJ2-3
v_gene: TRBV20-1
len: 11
CDR3aa: SVDKRSPDTQY

j_gene: TRBJ1-5
v_gene: TRBV10-3
len: 13
CDR3aa: AISDSDRGYQPQH

j_gene: TRBJ2-1
v_gene: TRBV29-1
len: 12
CDR3aa: SVARLAGGNEQF

j_gene: TRBJ1-4
v_gene: TRBV28
len: 9
CDR3aa: ASSLVGKLF

j_gene: TRBJ2-1
v_gene: TRBV7-9
len: 13
CDR3aa: ASRLAGSSYNEQF

j_gene: TRBJ2-5
v_gene: TRBV6-1
len: 12
CDR3aa: ASSPSRDLETQY

j_gene: TRBJ2-6
v_gene: TRBV2
len: 14
CDR3aa: ASSSTTGSGANVLT

j_gene: TRBJ2-7
v_gene: TRBV18
len: 13
CDR3aa: ASSPPNRGTYEQY

j_gene: TRBJ2-5
v_gene: TRBV12-3/TRBV12-4
len: 10
CDR3aa: ASSLIQETQY

j_gene: TRBJ1-2
v_gene: TRBV18
len: 11
CDR3aa: ASSPAEAHGYT

j_gene: TRBJ1-3
v_gene: TRBV28
len: 12
CDR3aa: ASSSVLSGNTIY

j_gene: TRBJ2-3
v_gene: TRBV12-3/TRBV12-4
len: 12
CDR3aa: ASSWAGDTDTQY

j_gene: TRBJ2-7
v_gene: TRBV28
len: 11
CDR3aa: ASSLQLDYEQY

j_gene: TRBJ2-5
v_gene: TRBV19
len: 11
CDR3aa: ASSRGRQETQY

j_gene: TRBJ1-6
v_gene: TRBV6-5
len: 14
CDR3aa: ASRVSGVRGNSPLH

j_gene: TRBJ2-7
v_gene: TRBV12-3/TRBV12-4
len: 12
CDR3aa: ASSFSGVRNEQY

j_gene: TRBJ2-5
v_gene: TRBV10-3
len: 11
CDR3aa: AIAGRELETQY

j_gene: TRBJ1-2
v_gene: TRBV6-5
len: 13
CDR3aa: ASSHDRGMRVGYT